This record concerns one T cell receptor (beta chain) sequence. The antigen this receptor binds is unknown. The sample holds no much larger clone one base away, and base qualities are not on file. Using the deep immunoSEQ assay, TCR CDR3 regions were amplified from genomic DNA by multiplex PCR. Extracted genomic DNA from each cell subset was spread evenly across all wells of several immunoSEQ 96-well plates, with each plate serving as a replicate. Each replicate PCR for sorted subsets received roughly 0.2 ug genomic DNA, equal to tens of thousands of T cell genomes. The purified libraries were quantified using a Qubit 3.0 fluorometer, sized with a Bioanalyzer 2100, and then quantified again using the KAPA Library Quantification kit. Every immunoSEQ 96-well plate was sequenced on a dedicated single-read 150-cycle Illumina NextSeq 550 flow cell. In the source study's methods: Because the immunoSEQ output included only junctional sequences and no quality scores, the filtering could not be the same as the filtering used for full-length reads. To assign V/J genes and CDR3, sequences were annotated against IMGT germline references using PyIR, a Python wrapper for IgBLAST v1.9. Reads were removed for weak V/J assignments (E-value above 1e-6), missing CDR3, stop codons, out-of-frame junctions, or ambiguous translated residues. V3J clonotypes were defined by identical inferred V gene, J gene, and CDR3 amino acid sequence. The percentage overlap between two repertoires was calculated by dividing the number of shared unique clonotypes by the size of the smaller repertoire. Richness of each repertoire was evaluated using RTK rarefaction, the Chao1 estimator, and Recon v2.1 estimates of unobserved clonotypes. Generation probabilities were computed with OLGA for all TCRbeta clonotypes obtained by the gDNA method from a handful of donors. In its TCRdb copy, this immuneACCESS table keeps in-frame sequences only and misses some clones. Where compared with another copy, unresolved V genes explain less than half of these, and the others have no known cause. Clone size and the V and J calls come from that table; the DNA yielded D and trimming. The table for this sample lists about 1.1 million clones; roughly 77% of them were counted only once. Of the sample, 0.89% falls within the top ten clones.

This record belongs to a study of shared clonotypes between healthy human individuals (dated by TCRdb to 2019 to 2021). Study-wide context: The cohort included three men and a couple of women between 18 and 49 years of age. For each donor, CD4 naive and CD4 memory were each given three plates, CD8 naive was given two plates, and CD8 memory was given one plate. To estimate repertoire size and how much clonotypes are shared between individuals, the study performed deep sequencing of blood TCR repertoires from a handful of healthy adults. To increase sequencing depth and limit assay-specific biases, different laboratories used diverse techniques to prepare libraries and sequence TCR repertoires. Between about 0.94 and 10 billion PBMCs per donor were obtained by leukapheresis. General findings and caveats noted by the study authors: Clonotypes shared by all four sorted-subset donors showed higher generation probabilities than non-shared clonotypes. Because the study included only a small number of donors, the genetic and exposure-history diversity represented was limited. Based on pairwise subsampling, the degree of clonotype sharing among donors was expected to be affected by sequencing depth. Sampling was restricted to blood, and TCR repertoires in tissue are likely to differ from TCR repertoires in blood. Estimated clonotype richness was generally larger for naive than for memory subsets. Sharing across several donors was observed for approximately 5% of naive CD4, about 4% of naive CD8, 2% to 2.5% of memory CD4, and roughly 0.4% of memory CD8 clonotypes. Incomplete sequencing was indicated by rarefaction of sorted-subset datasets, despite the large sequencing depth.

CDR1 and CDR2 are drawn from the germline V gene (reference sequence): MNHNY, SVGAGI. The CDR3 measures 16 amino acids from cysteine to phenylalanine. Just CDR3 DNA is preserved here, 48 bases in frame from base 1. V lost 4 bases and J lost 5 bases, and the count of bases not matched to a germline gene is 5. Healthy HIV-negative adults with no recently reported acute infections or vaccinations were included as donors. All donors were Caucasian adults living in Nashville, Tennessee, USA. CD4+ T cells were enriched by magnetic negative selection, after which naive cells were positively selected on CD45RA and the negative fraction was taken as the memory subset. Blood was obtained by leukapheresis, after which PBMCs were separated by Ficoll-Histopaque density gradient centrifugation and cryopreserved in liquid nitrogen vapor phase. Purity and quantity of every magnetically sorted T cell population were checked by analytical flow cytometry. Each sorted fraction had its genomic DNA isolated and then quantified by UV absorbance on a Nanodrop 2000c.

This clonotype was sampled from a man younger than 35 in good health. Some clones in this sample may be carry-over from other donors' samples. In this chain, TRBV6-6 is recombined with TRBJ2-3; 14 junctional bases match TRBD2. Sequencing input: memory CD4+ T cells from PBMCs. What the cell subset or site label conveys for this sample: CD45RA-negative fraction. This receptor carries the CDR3 CASSSTSGRAVDTQYF. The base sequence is TGTGCCAGCAGTTCGACTAGCGGGAGGGCCGTAGATACGCAGTATTTT.